Sequencing of this TCR beta chain was carried out in a study of vaccination and CD4 T cells after COVID-19. Treatment described: approximately 9-day PBMC culture with coronavirus spike peptide pools or control peptides (ViraFEST assay). In healthy vaccine recipients, nucleocapsid antibodies were negative before and after vaccination, showing no prior SARS-CoV-2 infection. In the case of this clonotype: What it binds is not known.

Oncomine TCR Beta short-read sequencing was applied to DNA from cultured CD4+ T cells. One entry per CDR3 protein results from TCRdb running MiXCR on the PCR reads. The table lists roughly 18,000 distinct CDR3 sequences, roughly 73% of them singletons, with roughly 15% in the top ten. V was clipped by 3 bases and J by 13 bases, with 25 bases between them. This CDR3 has 17 residues. Germline V gene data show CDR1 as MNHNS and CDR2 as SASEGT. This sequence was found in a human donor who received a COVID-19 vaccine. The chain is built from TRBV6-1 and TRBJ1-6; D perhaps matches TRBD1 (5 bases). Specimen: CD4+ T cells from blood, cultured in vitro, collected after SARS-CoV-2 vaccination. The CDR3 loop is CASSDLGSFLKGSPLHF. The CDR3 nucleotides read TGTGCCAGCAGTGATCTAGGGTCCTTTCTAAAGGGGTCGCCCCTCCACTTT.